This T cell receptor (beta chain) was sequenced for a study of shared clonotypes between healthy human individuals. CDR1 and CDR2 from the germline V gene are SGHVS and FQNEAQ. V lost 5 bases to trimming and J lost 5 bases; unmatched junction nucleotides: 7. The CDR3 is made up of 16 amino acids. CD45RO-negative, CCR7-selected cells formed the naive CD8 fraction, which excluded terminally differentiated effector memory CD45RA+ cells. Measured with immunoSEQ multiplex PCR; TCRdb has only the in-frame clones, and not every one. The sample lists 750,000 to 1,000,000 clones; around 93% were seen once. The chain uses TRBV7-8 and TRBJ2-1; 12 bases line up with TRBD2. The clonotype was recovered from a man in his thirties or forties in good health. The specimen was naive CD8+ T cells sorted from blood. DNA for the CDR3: TGTGCCAGCAGCCCCCTAGCGGGAGGGCCCGACAATGAGCAGTTCTTC. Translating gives CASSPLAGGPDNEQFF.